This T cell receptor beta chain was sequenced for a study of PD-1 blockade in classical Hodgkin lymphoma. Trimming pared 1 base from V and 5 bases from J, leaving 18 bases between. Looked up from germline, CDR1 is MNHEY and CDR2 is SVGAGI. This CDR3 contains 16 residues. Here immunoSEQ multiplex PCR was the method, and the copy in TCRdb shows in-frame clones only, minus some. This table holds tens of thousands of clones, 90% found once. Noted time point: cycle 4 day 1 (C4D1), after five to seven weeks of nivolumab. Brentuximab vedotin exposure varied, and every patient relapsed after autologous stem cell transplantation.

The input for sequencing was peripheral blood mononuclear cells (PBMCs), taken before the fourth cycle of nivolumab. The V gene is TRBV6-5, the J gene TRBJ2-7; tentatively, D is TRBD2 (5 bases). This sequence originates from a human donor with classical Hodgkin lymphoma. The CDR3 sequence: CASSYFAPPGSHEQYF. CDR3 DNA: TGTGCCAGCAGTTACTTCGCCCCACCGGGGTCCCACGAGCAGTACTTC.